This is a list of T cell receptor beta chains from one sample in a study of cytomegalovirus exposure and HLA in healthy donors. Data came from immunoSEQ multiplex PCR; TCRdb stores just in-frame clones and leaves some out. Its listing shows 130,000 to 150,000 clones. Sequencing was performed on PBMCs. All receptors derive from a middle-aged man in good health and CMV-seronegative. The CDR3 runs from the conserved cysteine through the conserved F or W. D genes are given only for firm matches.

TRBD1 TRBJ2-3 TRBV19 CASSRDSSSTDTQYF
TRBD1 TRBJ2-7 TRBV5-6 CASSPGTGGEQYF
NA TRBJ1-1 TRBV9 CASSPQGGDTEAFF
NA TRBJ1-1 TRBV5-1 CASSLGTYGKTEAFF
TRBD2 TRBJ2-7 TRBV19 CASSPRSGGAYEQYF
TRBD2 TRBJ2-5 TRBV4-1 CASSQDRVAGRETQYF
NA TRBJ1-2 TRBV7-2 CASSLTASYTF
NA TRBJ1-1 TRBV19 CASSYSARDQAFF
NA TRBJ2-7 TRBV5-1 CASSLRGSYEQYF
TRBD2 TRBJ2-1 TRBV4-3 CASSQGLAGNEQFF
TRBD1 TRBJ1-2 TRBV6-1 CASSEATGAFYGYTF
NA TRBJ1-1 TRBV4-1 CASSPRLRDTEAFF
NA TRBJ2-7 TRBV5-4 CASSRPGQGVTSGGTQYF
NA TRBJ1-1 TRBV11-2 CASSSTGKGTEAFF
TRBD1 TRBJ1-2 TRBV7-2 CASSLRGQGGFYGYTF
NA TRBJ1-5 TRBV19 CASSGRGGNQPQHF
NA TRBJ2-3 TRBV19 CASSMQGQLLTDTQYF
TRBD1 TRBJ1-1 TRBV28 CASRVTGAEAFF
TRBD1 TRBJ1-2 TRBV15 CATSPDRGYGYTF
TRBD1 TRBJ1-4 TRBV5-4 CASSLQTGGRNEKLFF
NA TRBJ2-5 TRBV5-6 CASSPWAGLYQETQYF
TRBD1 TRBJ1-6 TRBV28 CASSSPTGLDNSPLHF
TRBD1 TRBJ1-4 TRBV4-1 CASSSEGTGVGEKLFF
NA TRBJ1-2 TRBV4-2 CASSQRLGGGYTF
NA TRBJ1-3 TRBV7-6 CAVNDFEGASGNTIYF
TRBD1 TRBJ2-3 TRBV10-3 CAISVTGGADTQYF
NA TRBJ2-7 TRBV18 CASSLNGAAGEQYF
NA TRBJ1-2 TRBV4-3 CASSQGDFDGYTF
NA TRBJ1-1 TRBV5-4 CASSFFGGNTEAFF
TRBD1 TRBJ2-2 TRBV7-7 CASSFRQGRELFF
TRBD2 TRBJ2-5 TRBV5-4 CASSGRKTSGQETQYF
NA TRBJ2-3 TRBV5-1 CARYQGQPYTDTQYF